Presented here are 27 T cell receptor beta chains from one specimen sequenced in a study of shared clonotypes between healthy human individuals. Profiling relied on immunoSEQ multiplex PCR, and the TCRdb table lists in-frame clones only, not all of them. This sample has roughly 1 million clones, with more than 60% found just once. Material for sequencing was memory CD4+ T cells sorted from blood. Noted subset: CD45RA-negative fraction. The receptors originated from a man in his late teens or twenties in good health.

The chain links TRBV29-1 to TRBJ2-5; D possibly matches TRBD1 or TRBD2 (5 bases each). CDR1 is SQVTM and CDR2 is ANQGSEA in the germline V gene. Trimming took off 6 bases at V and 4 bases at J, with 15 bases between the two ends. The CDR3 runs to 13 residues. Written as DNA, the CDR3 is TGCAGCGTCCAGGGACCCGGTGGAGAGACCCAGTACTTC. As protein: CSVQGPGGETQYF.

The chain uses TRBV15 and TRBJ2-6; perhaps TRBD2 as D (5 bases). Trimming cost V 5 bases and J 0 bases, with 5 bases left between them. This CDR3 has 14 amino acids. Germline loops: CDR1 LNHNV, CDR2 YYDKDF (reference sequence). The CDR3 bases are TGTGCCACCAGCCGGGGCTCTGGGGCCAACGTCCTGACTTTC. Translation gives CATSRGSGANVLTF.

Comments on this clone: At one of its ends the junction is not consistent with the germline gene, which may arise from a read error. This CDR3 is also generated by other DNA sequences in the sample. V and J are TRBV15 and TRBJ1-2, with D tentatively TRBD1 (6 bases). Per germline, CDR1 LNHNV and CDR2 YYDKDF (reference sequence). The CDR3 covers 15 residues. The DNA of the CDR3 is TGTGCCACTAGCAGAGAGAGGACAGCTAACTATGGCTACACCTTC. Translation: CATSRERTANYGYTF. Supplemented by reference TRBV15 and TRBJ1-2, the full variable domain reads DAMVIQNPRYQVTQFGKPVTLSCSQTLNHNVMYWYQQKSSQAPKLLFHYYDKDFNNEADTPDNFQSRRPNTSFCFLDIRSPGLGDTAMYLCATSRERTANYGYTFGSGTRLTVV.

In its sample, this clone was seen a few times. The rearrangement joins TRBV6-5 to TRBJ2-5; 7 bases match TRBD2. Matching the DNA end better, TRBJ2-7 makes the J call doubtful. The CDR3 is made up of 14 amino acids. Germline V gene lookup returns CDR1 MNHEY and CDR2 SVGAGI. CDR3 loop: CASRNGVGGYEQYF. CDR3 coding DNA: TGTGCCAGCAGGAATGGGGTCGGGGGGTACGAGCAGTACTTC.

The chain combines TRBV25-1 with TRBJ1-4; possibly TRBD1 for D (6 bases). This CDR3 is 15 amino acids long. Germline assignment: CDR1 MGHDK and CDR2 SYGVNS. V lost 8 bases and J 8 bases, leaving 21 bases between the germline ends. The CDR3 DNA is TGTGCCAGCTCTATTCACCTACAGGGAAAGGAAAAACTGTTTTTT. Translation gives CASSIHLQGKEKLFF.

The chain recombines TRBV4-3 with TRBJ2-1, with D perhaps TRBD2 (6 bases). Germline CDR1 LGHNA, CDR2 YSLEER. The V and J ends lost 0 bases and 5 bases respectively, with 11 bases between them. The length of the CDR3 is 15 residues. The CDR3: CASSQEDYTHNEQFF. CDR3 DNA sequence: TGCGCCAGCAGCCAAGAGGACTACACACACAATGAGCAGTTCTTC.

The rearrangement links TRBV6-5 to TRBJ1-1; D remains unclear. The CDR3 consists of 16 residues. Germline loops: CDR1 MNHEY, CDR2 SVGAGI. Trimming removed 2 bases from V and 1 base from J, with 14 bases in between. CDR3 in amino acids: CASSYVHAGSNTEAFF. Here the CDR3 DNA reads TGTGCCAGCAGTTACGTCCATGCGGGGTCGAACACTGAAGCTTTCTTT.

This clone was detected only a few times. J is TRBJ1-1 and V is TRBV30, with a tentative D call TRBD1 (6 bases). V was clipped by 1 base and J by 5 bases, with 14 bases between them. CDR1 is GTSNPN, CDR2 SVGIG, per germline (reference sequence). The CDR3 totals 14 residues. CDR3 sequence: CAWSAGQLRTEAFF. The CDR3 DNA is TGTGCCTGGAGTGCAGGACAGCTGCGGACTGAAGCTTTCTTT.

The chain combines TRBV6-5 with TRBJ1-5; the match to TRBD1 covers 7 bases. CDR1 and CDR2 from the germline V gene are MNHEY and SVGAGI. After removal of 6 bases from V and 0 bases from J, the junction contained 5 bases not matched to a gene. There are 15 residues in the CDR3. CDR3 nucleotide sequence: TGTGCCAGCAGCACGGACAGGAATAGCAATCAGCCCCAGCATTTT. Its translation: CASSTDRNSNQPQHF.

The V and J genes are TRBV11-3 and TRBJ1-1, with 9 bases that match TRBD1. Germline-derived CDR1 and CDR2 are SGHNT and YENEEA. The CDR3 is 17 residues long. J lost 1 base, V lost 1 base, and 7 bases had no gene match. CDR3 sequence (DNA): TGTGCCAGCAGCTTAGGGGACAGGGTGGAGCCGAACACTGAAGCTTTCTTT. Protein product: CASSLGDRVEPNTEAFF.

The genes are TRBV27 and TRBJ2-3; D unclear. This CDR3 is built from 13 residues. The V gene lost 8 bases and the J gene lost 6 bases, with 15 bases spanning the gap. Germline V gene lookup returns CDR1 MNHEY and CDR2 SMNVEV (reference sequence). The CDR3 spells CASGSLTTDTQYF. In DNA, the CDR3 is TGTGCCAGCGGGTCCCTAACCACTGATACGCAGTATTTT.

The rearrangement joins TRBV11-2 to TRBJ2-5; possible D gene TRBD1, 5 bases. Trimming removed 4 bases from V and 4 bases from J, with 16 bases in between. CDR3 length: 15 amino acids. CDR1 and CDR2 from the germline V gene are SGHAT and FQNNGV. The CDR3 DNA reads TGTGCCAGCAGCTCCCTCCAGGGAAGTCGAGAGACCCAGTACTTC. Translating it yields CASSSLQGSRETQYF.

This clone was observed a few times. The chain has TRBV28 and TRBJ1-5, with D unresolved. From germline, CDR1 is MDHEN and CDR2 SYDVKM. The V and J ends lost 3 bases and 7 bases respectively, with 10 bases between them. CDR3 size: 13 residues. The CDR3 loop is CASSLSWRQPQHF. As DNA, the CDR3 is TGTGCCAGCAGTTTGTCATGGCGACAGCCCCAGCATTTT.

The chain uses TRBV5-4 and TRBJ1-1, with D unclear. From germline, CDR1 is SGHNT and CDR2 YYREEE (reference sequence). There are 15 residues in the CDR3. The V gene lost 0 bases and the J gene lost 3 bases, with 12 bases spanning the gap. The CDR3 coding sequence is TGTGCCAGCAGCTTGGCTTCAGGAGGAGACACTGAAGCTTTCTTT. It translates to CASSLASGGDTEAFF.

The CDR3 DNA follows: TGTGCCAGCAGCCAAGATGGTAGTAGCGGGGGCGAGCAGTACTTC. Protein sequence: CASSQDGSSGGEQYF. V and J are TRBV7-9 and TRBJ2-7, with 9 bases aligning to TRBD2. The CDR3 is made up of 15 amino acids. The V gene end was trimmed by 5 bases and the J gene end by 6 bases; junction bases not matched to a gene: 11. The germline V gene encodes CDR1 SEHNR and CDR2 FQNEAQ (reference sequence).

The chain employs TRBV30 and TRBJ1-1, with D possibly matching TRBD1 (5 bases). Trimming stripped 2 bases from V and 0 bases from J, with 13 bases between. Germline CDR1 and CDR2: GTSNPN and SVGIG (reference sequence). The CDR3 has 15 residues. Here the CDR3 reads CAWSRRGSLNTEAFF. The CDR3 region has the DNA TGTGCCTGGAGTAGGCGGGGGAGCTTGAACACTGAAGCTTTCTTT.

This chain joins TRBV11-2 and TRBJ2-7; either TRBD1 or TRBD2 may fit D (5 bases each). The CDR3 totals 15 residues. V lost 3 bases and J 5 bases, leaving 17 bases between the germline ends. Germline loops: CDR1 SGHAT, CDR2 FQNNGV. DNA of the CDR3: TGTGCCAGCAGCTTGGCCGGGACCGCACTCAACGAGCAGTACTTC. This sequence encodes CASSLAGTALNEQYF.

This clone was recorded only once. CDR3 in DNA: TGTGCCAGTTCACTCCAGGGGGGAGAGACCCAGTACTTC. It specifies CASSLQGGETQYF. The gene calls are TRBV19 and TRBJ2-5; TRBD1 might be the D (7 bases). Trimming took off 8 bases at V and 4 bases at J, with 14 bases between the two ends. Germline V gene data show CDR1 as LNHDA and CDR2 as SQIVND (reference sequence). The CDR3 length is 13 residues.

The chain couples TRBV11-3 to TRBJ1-5; D perhaps matches TRBD1 (6 bases). The V end lost 1 base, the J end lost 4 bases, and 17 bases lay between the germline ends. The CDR3 contains 17 residues. The germline gives CDR1 SGHNT, CDR2 YENEEA. CDR3 in DNA: TGTGCCAGCAGCTTAGGGGCATGGGGGGGCTTGAATCAGCCCCAGCATTTT. It codes for CASSLGAWGGLNQPQHF.

This chain joins TRBV25-1 and TRBJ2-1, with 8 bases matching TRBD1. The CDR3 totals 15 residues. V trimming: 2 bases; J trimming: 4 bases; junction bases outside the gene matches: 4. Germline assignment: CDR1 MGHDK and CDR2 SYGVNS. The CDR3 loop reads CASSEPGGWYNEQFF. The CDR3 bases are TGTGCCAGCAGTGAACCAGGGGGCTGGTACAATGAGCAGTTCTTC.

This clone has just one count. The chain recombines TRBV28 with TRBJ2-5; perhaps TRBD1 as D (6 bases). V was cut by 3 bases and J by 5 bases, with 19 bases left in between. This CDR3 has 16 amino acids. Germline CDR1 reads MDHEN; CDR2 reads SYDVKM. DNA for the CDR3: TGTGCCAGCAGTTTCCTGGTAGGCAGGGGCTCCGAGACCCAGTACTTC. It translates to CASSFLVGRGSETQYF.

The chain joins TRBV4-1 to TRBJ2-5; tentatively, D is TRBD1 (6 bases). The germline CDR1 and CDR2 sequences are MGHRA and YSYEKL. V lost 0 bases to trimming and J lost 7 bases, with 18 bases between them. The CDR3 contains 16 residues. The CDR3 DNA follows: TGCGCCAGCAGCCAAGAGGCCGGACAGTTCAGTGGGACCCAGTACTTC. Translated, it gives CASSQEAGQFSGTQYF.

This sequence joins TRBV6-1 and TRBJ1-5; TRBD1 matches at 10 bases. Trimming cost V 6 bases and J 9 bases; bases outside gene matches: 11. The CDR3 loop spans 15 amino acids. CDR1 is MNHNS and CDR2 is SASEGT in the germline V gene. Here the CDR3 DNA reads TGTGCCAGCAGCCTCACGGGACAGGGGTCTCGGCCCCAGCATTTT. It specifies CASSLTGQGSRPQHF.

In its sample, this clone was seen a few times. The V call is TRBV27, the J call TRBJ2-3; 7 bases match TRBD2. Looked up from germline, CDR1 is MNHEY and CDR2 is SMNVEV (reference sequence). The CDR3 extends over 15 amino acids. V shed 2 bases and J 4 bases; nucleotides not matched to a gene: 6. The CDR3 region has the DNA TGTGCCAGCAGTTTACGGGGGGATAGGTCAGATACGCAGTATTTT. This sequence encodes CASSLRGDRSDTQYF.

This clone occurred a few times. The chain recombines TRBV5-1 with TRBJ2-1, with 9 nucleotides matching TRBD1. Germline V gene data show CDR1 as SGHRS and CDR2 as YFSETQ. The CDR3 extends over 14 amino acids. V shed 4 bases and J 7 bases; nucleotides not matched to a gene: 6. The CDR3, as DNA: TGCGCCAGCAGCAAGGGACAGGGAGGGAATGAGCAGTTCTTC. Translating gives CASSKGQGGNEQFF.

The rearrangement uses TRBV6-1 and TRBJ1-5; 7 nucleotides agree with TRBD1. Germline CDR1 MNHNS, CDR2 SASEGT. V was clipped by 6 bases and J by 2 bases; unmatched bases: 7. CDR3 length equals 15 residues. In DNA form, the CDR3 reads TGTGCCAGCAGGGGGACCGGACAGGGCAATCAGCCCCAGCATTTT. Amino acids: CASRGTGQGNQPQHF.

The chain couples TRBV6-5 to TRBJ2-1, with D unclear. Germline V CDR1 and CDR2: MNHEY, SVGAGI. The length of the CDR3 is 12 residues. The CDR3: CACRGTYNEQFF. As DNA, the CDR3 is TGTGCGTGTAGAGGAACCTACAATGAGCAGTTCTTC.